This TCR beta chain was observed in a study of cytomegalovirus exposure and HLA in healthy donors. This donor's record omits CMV serostatus. General study findings and limits: Listed as cytomegalovirus-associated were approximately 160 TCR beta chains. Earlier analysis found most TCR beta V segments productive about 87% or about 30% of the time. It was assumed in the presence/absence analyses that sequencing depth was roughly uniform across donors.

60 Vbeta and 13 Jbeta primers were used in PCR. Only in-frame clones appear in the TCRdb table, and some are missing; sequencing was by immunoSEQ multiplex PCR. The sample holds some 130,000 clones, over 60% seen once. A remark on this clone: The antigen remains undetermined.

V was trimmed by 0 bases and J by 12 bases, leaving 12 bases between them. Germline V gene sequence: CDR1 KGHSH, CDR2 LQKENI. There are 13 residues in the CDR3. Sequencing was done on a sample of PBMCs. The V and J genes are TRBV18 and TRBJ2-1, with D perhaps matching TRBD2 (5 bases). The source is a human donor in good health. Here the CDR3 reads CASSPPAFEGQFF. The CDR3 region has the DNA TGTGCCAGCTCACCACCGGCCTTTGAGGGGCAGTTCTTC.